Below are 32 T cell receptor beta chains sequenced from a single sample in a study of shared clonotypes between healthy human individuals. The table came from immunoSEQ multiplex PCR; TCRdb's copy has only in-frame clones and leaves some out. The repertoire has about 2.4 million clones, 93% of them found once; the top ten carry 0.36%. Source material: naive CD4+ T cells from PBMCs. Regarding subset: CD45RA+ positively selected. These receptors came from a man younger than 35 in good health. Some clones in this sample may be carry-over from other donors' samples.

The chain has TRBV5-1 and TRBJ2-5, with a possible D match to TRBD2 (5 bases). CDR3 length equals 16 residues. Deletions cut 0 bases from V and 1 base from J, with 13 bases between. Germline V lookup: CDR1 SGHRS, CDR2 YFSETQ. The CDR3 sequence is CASSLVGVVTQETQYF. CDR3 DNA: TGCGCCAGCAGCTTGGTCGGGGTAGTCACCCAAGAGACCCAGTACTTC. Together with reference TRBV5-1 and TRBJ2-5, the CDR3 gives the full variable domain: KAGVTQTPRYLIKTRGQQVTLSCSPISGHRSVSWYQQTPGQGLQFLFEYFSETQRNKGNFPGRFSGRQFSNSRSEMNVSTLELGDSALYLCASSLVGVVTQETQYFGPGTRLLVL.

The chain carries TRBV6-1 and TRBJ2-4; D perhaps matches TRBD1 (6 bases). CDR1 MNHNS and CDR2 SASEGT come from the germline V gene. CDR3 length: 15 amino acids. Trimming left V 6 bases short and J 0 bases short, with 12 bases between. In nucleotides, the CDR3 is TGTGCCAGCAGCCCAGGACAGCTAGCCAAAAACATTCAGTACTTC. Amino acid sequence: CASSPGQLAKNIQYF.

This clone was picked up one time. Additional DNA sequences in this sample encode the identical CDR3. DNA for the CDR3: TGTGCCAGCTCACTGGACAGAGGCACTGAAGCTTTCTTT. Encoded protein: CASSLDRGTEAFF. The chain has TRBV18 and TRBJ1-1; TRBD1 is a possible D gene (6 bases). CDR3 length: 13 residues. V was trimmed by 4 bases and J by 4 bases, leaving 10 bases between them. The germline V gene encodes CDR1 KGHSH and CDR2 LQKENI.

V is TRBV18 and J is TRBJ1-1; D is unresolved. The CDR3 is 14 residues long. The V end lost 3 bases, the J end lost 0 bases, and 8 bases lay between the germline ends. Germline loops: CDR1 KGHSH, CDR2 LQKENI. This CDR3 reads CASSPTNMNTEAFF. Here the CDR3 DNA reads TGTGCCAGCTCACCCACCAATATGAACACTGAAGCTTTCTTT.

As concerns this clone: The same CDR3 is also encoded by other DNA sequences in this sample. The chain employs TRBV7-2 and TRBJ2-3, with D maybe TRBD2 (7 bases). The CDR3 runs to 16 residues. Germline V gives CDR1 SGHTA, CDR2 FQGNSA. V was pared by 1 base and J by 2 bases, with 13 bases between. CDR3 loop: CASSLVGGGLTDTQYF. In DNA form, the CDR3 reads TGTGCCAGCAGCTTAGTGGGCGGGGGCCTCACAGATACGCAGTATTTT.

The chain combines TRBV7-2 with TRBJ1-2, with TRBD1 matching over 7 bases. The CDR3 is made up of 17 amino acids. Looked up from germline, CDR1 is SGHTA and CDR2 is FQGNSA. V lost 1 base to trimming and J lost 2 bases; unmatched junction nucleotides: 10. CDR3 amino acids: CASSLGQGWALNYGYTF. The CDR3 region has the DNA TGTGCCAGCAGCTTAGGACAGGGATGGGCTCTGAACTATGGCTACACCTTC.

The chain carries TRBV2 and TRBJ2-1; 7 nucleotides match TRBD2. V lost 4 bases and J lost 5; bases outside the gene matches: 5. Germline CDR1 reads SNHLY; CDR2 reads FYNNEI. The CDR3 consists of 14 residues. The CDR3, as DNA: TGTGCCAGCAGTGGCGGGAGCTGGGACAATGAGCAGTTCTTC. This sequence encodes CASSGGSWDNEQFF.

This clone was counted once. J is TRBJ2-5 and V is TRBV7-2, with D unclear. V was shortened by 0 bases and J by 4 bases, with 18 bases between the two germline ends. This CDR3 has 17 amino acids. Germline loops: CDR1 SGHTA, CDR2 FQGNSA. The CDR3 nucleotides are TGTGCCAGCAGCTTAGCCCCCTTCGCGGCTAGAGGAGAGACCCAGTACTTC. It encodes CASSLAPFAARGETQYF.

The chain employs TRBV28 and TRBJ2-2; no reliable D call. Per germline, CDR1 MDHEN and CDR2 SYDVKM. The V end lost 6 bases, the J end lost 2 bases, and 13 bases lay between the germline ends. The length of the CDR3 is 15 residues. CDR3 bases: TGTGCCAGCAGCCGACCCCCATTAAACACCGGGGAGCTGTTTTTT. This encodes CASSRPPLNTGELFF.

Concerning this clone: Within the sample, other DNA sequences also encode this same CDR3. The chain joins TRBV30 to TRBJ2-2; no firm D call. Germline values: CDR1 GTSNPN, CDR2 SVGIG (reference sequence). V lost 2 bases, J lost 2 bases, and 3 bases lay in between. The CDR3 sequence is 12 residues long. In DNA form, the CDR3 reads TGTGCCTGGAGTCCTAACACCGGGGAGCTGTTTTTT. Protein product: CAWSPNTGELFF.

This clone was recorded only once. This chain links TRBV6-1 with TRBJ1-1; D uncertain. The CDR3 runs 11 residues. Trimming took off 8 bases at V and 11 bases at J, with 15 bases between the two ends. The V gene's germline CDR1 is MNHNS and CDR2 SASEGT. The CDR3 DNA sequence: TGTGCCAGCGACTTTGGCGCGAGGGCTTTCTTT. Encoded protein: CASDFGARAFF.

The chain links TRBV11-2 to TRBJ2-1; 8 bases map to TRBD1. V gave up 2 bases and J gave up 4 bases; unmatched junction bases: 4. Per the germline V gene, CDR1 is SGHAT and CDR2 is FQNNGV. This CDR3 contains 15 residues. The CDR3 region is CASSLRTGMYNEQFF. The CDR3 coding sequence is TGTGCCAGCAGCTTAAGGACAGGGATGTACAATGAGCAGTTCTTC. Supplemented by reference TRBV11-2 and TRBJ2-1, the full variable domain reads EAGVAQSPRYKIIEKRQSVAFWCNPISGHATLYWYQQILGQGPKLLIQFQNNGVVDDSQLPKDRFSAERLKGVDSTLKIQPAKLEDSAVYLCASSLRTGMYNEQFFGPGTRLTVL.

The V call is TRBV7-3, the J call TRBJ2-1; 8 nucleotides line up with TRBD1. CDR1 SGHTA and CDR2 FQGTGA come from the germline V gene. The CDR3 covers 13 residues. V lost 5 bases and J lost 9; bases outside the gene matches: 6. The CDR3 nucleotides read TGTGCCAGCAGCCCCGGACAGGGTGCTGAGCAGTTCTTC. Amino acid sequence: CASSPGQGAEQFF.

V is TRBV6-1 and J is TRBJ2-7, with 8 bases matching TRBD2. Trimming cost V 1 base and J 2 bases; bases outside gene matches: 7. From germline, CDR1 is MNHNS and CDR2 SASEGT. The CDR3 length is 16 residues. The CDR3 DNA sequence: TGTGCCAGCAGTGAAGGTCGAACGGGACTAGCCTACGAGCAGTACTTC. Encoded protein: CASSEGRTGLAYEQYF.

The chain is built from TRBV13 and TRBJ2-7, with 12 positions matching TRBD1. Per the germline V gene, CDR1 is PRHDT and CDR2 is FYEKMQ (reference sequence). After removal of 5 bases from V and 4 bases from J, the junction contained 18 bases not matched to a gene. The CDR3 is 19 residues long. The CDR3 DNA reads as TGTGCCAGCAGCCCCCACGAATTTAGTGGGACAGGGGGCTCGTACGAGCAGTACTTC. Translation gives CASSPHEFSGTGGSYEQYF. The full variable domain, its missing parts supplied by reference TRBV13 and TRBJ2-7, is AAGVIQSPRHLIKEKRETATLKCYPIPRHDTVYWYQQGPGQDPQFLISFYEKMQSDKGSIPDRFSAQQFSDYHSELNMSSLELGDSALYFCASSPHEFSGTGGSYEQYFGPGTRLTVT.

The rearrangement uses TRBV30 and TRBJ1-5; possibly TRBD1 for D (6 bases). The V end was cut by 7 bases, the J end by 0 bases, with 13 bases between. CDR3 length: 14 amino acids. Germline V gives CDR1 GTSNPN, CDR2 SVGIG (reference sequence). CDR3 loop: CAFRQAYSNQPQHF. CDR3 DNA sequence: TGTGCCTTCAGACAGGCCTATAGCAATCAGCCCCAGCATTTT. The full variable domain, in which reference TRBV30 and TRBJ1-5 provide the parts outside the CDR3, is SQTIHQWPATLVQPVGSPLSLECTVEGTSNPNLYWYRQAAGRGLQLLFYSVGIGQISSEVPQNLSASRPQDRQFILSSKKLLLSDSGFYLCAFRQAYSNQPQHFGDGTRLSIL.

This clone was observed once. V usage is TRBV13 and J usage is TRBJ2-1; tentatively, D is TRBD1 (5 bases). Germline V CDR1 and CDR2: PRHDT, FYEKMQ (reference sequence). Trimming took off 9 bases at V and 10 bases at J, with 22 bases between the two ends. The CDR3 spans 14 residues. Here the CDR3 reads CASTPPGAAREQFF. CDR3 coding DNA: TGTGCCAGTACCCCCCCTGGGGCGGCCAGAGAGCAGTTCTTC. The full variable domain, rest sourced from reference TRBV13 and TRBJ2-1, is AAGVIQSPRHLIKEKRETATLKCYPIPRHDTVYWYQQGPGQDPQFLISFYEKMQSDKGSIPDRFSAQQFSDYHSELNMSSLELGDSALYFCASTPPGAAREQFFGPGTRLTVL.

The rearrangement links TRBV5-6 to TRBJ2-1; 10 bases align to TRBD1. The CDR3 extends over 16 amino acids. V was clipped by 5 bases and J by 8 bases; unmatched bases: 13. Per germline, CDR1 SGHDT and CDR2 YYEEEE. The CDR3 loop reads CASRRLDRGIFDEQFF. The DNA of the CDR3 is TGTGCCAGCAGACGATTGGACAGGGGGATTTTTGATGAGCAGTTCTTC.

The chain is built from TRBV11-2 and TRBJ2-3, with 8 bases lining up with TRBD2. The V gene's germline CDR1 is SGHAT and CDR2 FQNNGV. CDR3 length equals 17 residues. Trimming took 5 bases from V and 3 from J; bases not matched to a gene: 13. This CDR3 is CASSRRGGGRNTDTQYF. CDR3 sequence (DNA): TGTGCCAGCAGCCGTCGGGGGGGCGGGAGAAATACAGATACGCAGTATTTT. The variable domain in full, with the rest retrieved from reference TRBV11-2 and TRBJ2-3, is EAGVAQSPRYKIIEKRQSVAFWCNPISGHATLYWYQQILGQGPKLLIQFQNNGVVDDSQLPKDRFSAERLKGVDSTLKIQPAKLEDSAVYLCASSRRGGGRNTDTQYFGPGTRLTVL.

With regard to this clone: Different DNA sequences within this sample yield the same CDR3. The chain recombines TRBV5-1 with TRBJ2-1; no reliable D call. CDR3 length equals 13 residues. CDR1 is SGHRS and CDR2 is YFSETQ in the germline V gene. Trimming pared 0 bases from V and 7 bases from J, leaving 8 bases between. The CDR3 loop reads CASSLGYGNEQFF. The CDR3 DNA sequence: TGCGCCAGCAGCTTGGGGTATGGAAATGAGCAGTTCTTC.

V gene TRBV5-7 combines with J gene TRBJ2-3; D is unclear. TRBV5-7 is given ORF status, its function remaining uncertain. The CDR3 totals 13 residues. The germline V and J ends were trimmed by 4 bases and 4 bases, with 10 bases remaining between them. The CDR3 spells CASSPDEPDTQYF. CDR3 nucleotide sequence: TGTGCCAGCAGCCCCGACGAGCCAGATACGCAGTATTTT.

CDR3 residues: CASSLTVLGNIQYF. The DNA for the CDR3 is TGTGCCAGCAGCTTAACGGTTCTTGGGAACATTCAGTACTTC. The chain recombines TRBV7-8 with TRBJ2-4; D not resolved. V was shortened by 2 bases and J by 7 bases, with 12 bases between the two germline ends. The length of the CDR3 is 14 residues. Germline CDR1 reads SGHVS; CDR2 reads FQNEAQ.

The rearrangement links TRBV18 to TRBJ2-1; 7 bases are a match to TRBD1. V trimming: 2 bases; J trimming: 9 bases; junction bases outside the gene matches: 7. This CDR3 comprises 14 residues. The germline V gene encodes CDR1 KGHSH and CDR2 LQKENI. CDR3 nucleotides: TGTGCCAGCTCACCAGACAGGGTATCGGGTGAGCAGTTCTTC. Translating gives CASSPDRVSGEQFF. Complete variable domain (other parts from reference TRBV18 and TRBJ2-1): NAGVMQNPRHLVRRRGQEARLRCSPMKGHSHVYWYRQLPEEGLKFMVYLQKENIIDESGMPKERFSAEFPKEGPSILRIQQVVRGDSAAYFCASSPDRVSGEQFFGPGTRLTVL.

The chain joins TRBV6-5 to TRBJ2-3; D is possibly TRBD1 or TRBD2 (5 bases each). CDR1 is MNHEY and CDR2 is SVGAGI in the germline V gene. V lost 6 bases and J 6 bases, leaving 10 bases between the germline ends. The CDR3 is 12 residues long. The chain's CDR3 is CASSTGPDTQYF. The CDR3 DNA reads TGTGCCAGCAGCACGGGGCCGGATACGCAGTATTTT.

This chain joins TRBV2 and TRBJ2-2, with 13 bases aligning to TRBD2. The V and J ends lost 3 bases and 12 bases, in that order; junction bases with no gene match: 4. This CDR3 comprises 14 residues. Germline V gene lookup returns CDR1 SNHLY and CDR2 FYNNEI. CDR3 protein: CASSDMTSGRKLFF. The CDR3 DNA follows: TGTGCCAGCAGTGACATGACTAGCGGGAGGAAGCTGTTTTTT.

The chain couples TRBV4-3 to TRBJ1-4; a weak D match, TRBD1 (6 bases). The CDR3 covers 15 residues. V lost 1 base and J lost 3, with 9 bases in between. Germline V gives CDR1 LGHNA, CDR2 YSLEER. The DNA of the CDR3 is TGCGCCAGCAGCCAAGCGGGACAATCTAATGAAAAACTGTTTTTT. It is translated as CASSQAGQSNEKLFF.

This clone was found a few times. The V call is TRBV19, the J call TRBJ1-5; no clear D gene. The CDR3 runs to 12 residues. Germline loops: CDR1 LNHDA, CDR2 SQIVND (reference sequence). V lost 8 bases to trimming and J lost 6 bases, with 11 bases between them. DNA for the CDR3: TGTGCCAGTTCGGGATACGTTCAGCCCCAGCATTTT. Translating it yields CASSGYVQPQHF. The full variable domain, in which reference TRBV19 and TRBJ1-5 provide the parts outside the CDR3, is DGGITQSPKYLFRKEGQNVTLSCEQNLNHDAMYWYRQDPGQGLRLIYYSQIVNDFQKGDIAEGYSVSREKKESFPLTVTSAQKNPTAFYLCASSGYVQPQHFGDGTRLSIL.

This clone was seen a single time. The genes are TRBV7-9 and TRBJ2-5, with 9 bases fitting TRBD1. CDR3 length: 15 amino acids. The V segment lost 1 base and the J segment 3 bases; nucleotides outside the gene matches: 3. Germline V gives CDR1 SEHNR, CDR2 FQNEAQ (reference sequence). For the CDR3, the DNA is TGTGCCAGCAGCTTAGGGACAGGGGCTAAAGAGACCCAGTACTTC. Translation gives CASSLGTGAKETQYF. Filled out from reference TRBV7-9 and TRBJ2-5, the complete variable domain reads DTGVSQNPRHKITKRGQNVTFRCDPISEHNRLYWYRQTLGQGPEFLTYFQNEAQLEKSRLLSDRFSAERPKGSFSTLEIQRTEQGDSAMYLCASSLGTGAKETQYFGPGTRLLVL.

The rearrangement links TRBV27 to TRBJ2-7, with 9 bases identical to TRBD2. Germline CDR1 MNHEY, CDR2 SMNVEV (reference sequence). The CDR3 sequence is 18 residues long. The J segment lost 4 bases and the V segment lost 1 base, leaving 14 bases of the junction unmatched. In DNA, the CDR3 is TGTGCCAGCAGTTTATTTGCCGTGAGGCTAGCGGGGAATTACGAGCAGTACTTC. This sequence encodes CASSLFAVRLAGNYEQYF.

The CDR3 DNA follows: TGCGCCAGCAGCTTGGCCGTCAACAGCTACACCGGGGAGCTGTTTTTT. This translates into CASSLAVNSYTGELFF. The chain joins TRBV5-1 to TRBJ2-2; no reliable D call. Per the germline V gene, CDR1 is SGHRS and CDR2 is YFSETQ. The CDR3 has 16 residues. The germline V and J ends were trimmed by 0 bases and 3 bases, with 12 bases remaining between them.

J is TRBJ2-7 and V is TRBV28; D gene uncertain. Germline V gene lookup returns CDR1 MDHEN and CDR2 SYDVKM. V was shortened by 2 bases and J by 4 bases, with 21 bases between the two germline ends. The CDR3 sequence is 17 residues long. This CDR3 is CASSLRRTGSNLYEQYF. The CDR3 DNA reads as TGTGCCAGCAGTTTACGCCGAACTGGCAGCAACTTGTACGAGCAGTACTTC.

This clone was found a few times. The genes are TRBV2 and TRBJ1-1; D ambiguous. This CDR3 is 14 amino acids long. The germline V gene has CDR1 SNHLY and CDR2 FYNNEI. The V gene lost 5 bases and the J gene lost 4 bases, with 14 bases spanning the gap. The CDR3 bases are TGTGCCAGCAGTAGTCCCCAGTGGGGCACTGAAGCTTTCTTT. It encodes CASSSPQWGTEAFF. Filled out from reference TRBV2 and TRBJ1-1, the complete variable domain reads EPEVTQTPSHQVTQMGQEVILRCVPISNHLYFYWYRQILGQKVEFLVSFYNNEISEKSEIFDDQFSVERPDGSNFTLKIRSTKLEDSAMYFCASSSPQWGTEAFFGQGTRLTVV.